This T cell receptor beta chain was sequenced during a study of molecular identifiers for immune sequencing clone quantification. Findings and caveats of the study: Detection of one spiked Jurkat cell's TCR RNA reportedly worked in 980,000 or so naive cells.

Turning to this clonotype: The antigen remains unidentified.

TCRdb reprocessed the PCR reads via MiXCR and lists one record per CDR3 protein. The table records 250,000 to 400,000 distinct CDR3 sequences, over 20% of them present only once. V shed 6 bases and J shed 4 bases, with 12 bases lying between them. The CDR3 runs 13 residues. Germline values: CDR1 MNHEY, CDR2 SMNVEV (reference sequence). This sequence joins TRBV27 and TRBJ1-1, with D maybe TRBD1 (6 bases). The specimen was naive CD8+ T cells from blood, with Jurkat cell RNA spiked in. Subset of the sample: FACS-sorted CD8+CD4-CCR7+CD45RA+ naive T cells. The clonotype comes from a human donor in good health. Some libraries in this study had Jurkat cell RNA spiked in. As DNA, the CDR3 is TGTGCCAGCAGGCTACAGGGCCCCACTGAAGCTTTCTTT. Residues: CASRLQGPTEAFF.